This T cell receptor beta chain was recovered during a study of cytomegalovirus exposure and HLA in healthy donors. About the research overall: A previous analysis identified around 120 million unique TCR beta sequences derived from about 180 million T cells. Notes on the study in general: A previous analysis found most TCR beta V segments productive roughly 87% or roughly 30% of the time. Accurate HLA-A and HLA-B prediction from TCR beta sequences was reported for most subjects.

60 Vbeta and 13 Jbeta primers were used in PCR. Assay: immunoSEQ multiplex PCR; the TCRdb copy retains only in-frame clones and omits some. The data hold roughly 130,000 clones, with approximately 80% observed a single time. Donors were nominally healthy when sampled, though unrecorded immune exposures were likely. CDR1 and CDR2 (germline): SGHRS, YFSETQ. This CDR3 contains 15 residues. Germline trimming cut 4 bases from V and 5 bases from J; bases unmatched to any gene: 6. In the case of this clone: The antigen remains undetermined.

The chain is built from TRBV5-1 and TRBJ2-2; 9 nucleotides match TRBD1. The sample taken for sequencing was PBMCs. The clonotype was recovered from a woman aged 45-60 years in good health and CMV-seropositive. CDR3 DNA sequence: TGCGCCAGCAGCCTGGGGACAGGGCGAACCGGGGAGCTGTTTTTT. It is translated as CASSLGTGRTGELFF.